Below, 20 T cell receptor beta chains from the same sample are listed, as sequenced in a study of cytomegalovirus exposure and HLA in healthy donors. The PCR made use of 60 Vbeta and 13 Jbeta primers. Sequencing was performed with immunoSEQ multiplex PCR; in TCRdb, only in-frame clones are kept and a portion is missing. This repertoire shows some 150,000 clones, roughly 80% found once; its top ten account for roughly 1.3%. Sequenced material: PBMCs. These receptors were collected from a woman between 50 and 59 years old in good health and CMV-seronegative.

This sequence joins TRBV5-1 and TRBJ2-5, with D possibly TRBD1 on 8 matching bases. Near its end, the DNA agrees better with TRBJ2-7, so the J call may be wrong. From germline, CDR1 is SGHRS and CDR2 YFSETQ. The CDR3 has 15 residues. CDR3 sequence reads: CASSFQAGTGYEQYF. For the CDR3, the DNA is TGCGCCAGCAGCTTCCAAGCGGGGACAGGCTACGAGCAGTACTTC.

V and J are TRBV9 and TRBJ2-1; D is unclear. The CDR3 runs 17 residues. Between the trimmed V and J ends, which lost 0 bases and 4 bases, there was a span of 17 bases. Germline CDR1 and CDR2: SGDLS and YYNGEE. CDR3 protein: CASSVEIRGPSYNEQFF. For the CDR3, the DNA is TGTGCCAGCAGCGTAGAGATCCGTGGGCCCTCGTACAATGAGCAGTTCTTC.

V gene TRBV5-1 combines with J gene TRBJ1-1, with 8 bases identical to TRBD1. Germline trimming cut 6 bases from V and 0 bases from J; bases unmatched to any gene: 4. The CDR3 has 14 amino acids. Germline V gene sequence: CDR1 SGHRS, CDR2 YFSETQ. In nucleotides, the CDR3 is TGCGCCAGCACTAACAGGGGGATGAACACTGAAGCTTTCTTT. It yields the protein CASTNRGMNTEAFF.

The CDR3, as DNA: TGTGCCAGTAGTATGGTTGCGGGTTCACCCCTCCACTTT. Its protein product is CASSMVAGSPLHF. V gene TRBV19 combines with J gene TRBJ1-6; D unresolved. This CDR3 spans 13 amino acids. Germline V CDR1 and CDR2: LNHDA, SQIVND (reference sequence). V was cut by 3 bases and J by 9 bases, with 9 bases left in between. Looking up the rest from reference TRBV19 and TRBJ1-6 gives the full variable domain: DGGITQSPKYLFRKEGQNVTLSCEQNLNHDAMYWYRQDPGQGLRLIYYSQIVNDFQKGDIAEGYSVSREKKESFPLTVTSAQKNPTAFYLCASSMVAGSPLHFGNGTRLTVT.

The CDR3 sequence: CASGLVFRRGLDMNTEAFF. The DNA of the CDR3 is TGTGCTAGTGGTTTGGTATTTAGAAGGGGGCTAGACATGAACACTGAAGCTTTCTTT. This chain uses TRBV12-5 with TRBJ1-1; 7 positions match TRBD1. Germline CDR1 and CDR2: LGHNT and FRNRAP. The trim removed 0 bases at V and 0 bases at J, leaving 13 bases unmatched. The CDR3 runs to 19 residues.

This chain's CDR3 is CASSMGRDQPQHF. The DNA for the CDR3 is TGTGCCAGTAGTATGGGGAGGGATCAGCCCCAGCATTTT. The chain carries TRBV19 and TRBJ1-5; D not resolved. V was cut by 3 bases and J by 5 bases, with 8 bases left in between. Germline CDR1 LNHDA, CDR2 SQIVND (reference sequence). The CDR3 covers 13 residues.

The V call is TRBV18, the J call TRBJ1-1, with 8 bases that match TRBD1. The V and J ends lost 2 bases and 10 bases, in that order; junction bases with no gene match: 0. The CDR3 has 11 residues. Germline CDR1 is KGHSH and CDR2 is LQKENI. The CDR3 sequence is CASSPDRGAFF. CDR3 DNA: TGTGCCAGCTCACCAGACAGGGGAGCTTTCTTT.

CDR3 nucleotide sequence: TGTGCCACCAGCAGACCGGGACAGGGAAGAGATACGCAGTATTTT. It specifies CATSRPGQGRDTQYF. The chain uses TRBV15 and TRBJ2-3, with TRBD1 matching over 9 bases. Germline lookup yields CDR1 LNHNV and CDR2 YYDKDF (reference sequence). The CDR3 has 15 residues. Unmatched junction bases numbered 5, after V lost 2 bases and J lost 5 bases.

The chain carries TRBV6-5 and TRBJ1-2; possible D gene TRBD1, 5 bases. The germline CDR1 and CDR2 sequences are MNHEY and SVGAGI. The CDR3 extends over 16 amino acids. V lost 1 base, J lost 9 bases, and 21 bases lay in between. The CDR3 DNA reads TGTGCCAGCAGTTACTTGGGGGGAGACAGACCGTTATGCTACACCTTC. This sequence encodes CASSYLGGDRPLCYTF.

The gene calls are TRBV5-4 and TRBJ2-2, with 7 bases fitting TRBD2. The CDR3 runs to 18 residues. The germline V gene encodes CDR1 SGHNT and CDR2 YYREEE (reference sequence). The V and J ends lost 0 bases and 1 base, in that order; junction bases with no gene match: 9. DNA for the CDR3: TGTGCCAGCAGCTTGGGCGGGGGTGTAAGGGGGAACACCGGGGAGCTGTTTTTT. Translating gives CASSLGGGVRGNTGELFF.

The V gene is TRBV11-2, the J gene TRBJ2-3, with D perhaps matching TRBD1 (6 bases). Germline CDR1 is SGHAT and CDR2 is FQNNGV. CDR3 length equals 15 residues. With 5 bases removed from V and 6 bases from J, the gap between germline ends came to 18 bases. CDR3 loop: CASSRQDLGEDTQYF. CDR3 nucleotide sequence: TGTGCCAGCAGCCGACAGGACTTGGGTGAGGATACGCAGTATTTT.

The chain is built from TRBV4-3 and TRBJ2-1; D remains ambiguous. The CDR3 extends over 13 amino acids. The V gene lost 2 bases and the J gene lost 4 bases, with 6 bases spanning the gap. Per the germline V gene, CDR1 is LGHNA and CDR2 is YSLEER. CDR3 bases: TGCGCCAGCAGCCAACAAAATTACAATGAGCAGTTCTTC. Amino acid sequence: CASSQQNYNEQFF.

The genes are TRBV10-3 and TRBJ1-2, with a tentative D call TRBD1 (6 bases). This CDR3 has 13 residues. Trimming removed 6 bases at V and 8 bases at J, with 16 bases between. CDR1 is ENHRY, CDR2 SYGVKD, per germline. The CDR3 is CAISLRQDEGYTF. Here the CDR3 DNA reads TGTGCCATCAGCCTTCGACAGGATGAAGGCTACACCTTC.

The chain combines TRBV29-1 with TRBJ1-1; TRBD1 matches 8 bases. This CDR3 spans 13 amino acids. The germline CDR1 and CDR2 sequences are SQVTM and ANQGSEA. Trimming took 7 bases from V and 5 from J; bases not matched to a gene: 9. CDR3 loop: CSDQTGAGTEAFF. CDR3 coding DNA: TGCAGCGATCAGACAGGGGCGGGGACTGAAGCTTTCTTT.

CDR3 in DNA: TGTGCCAGCAGCGCCCCTAGCGGGTACGGAGGGACAGATACGCAGTATTTT. Its translation: CASSAPSGYGGTDTQYF. This chain uses TRBV5-8 with TRBJ2-3; TRBD2 matches at 8 bases. Trimming at V came to 4 bases and at J to 3 bases, leaving 13 bases not matched to a gene. The CDR3 spans 17 residues. Germline CDR1 and CDR2: SGHTS and YDEGEE.

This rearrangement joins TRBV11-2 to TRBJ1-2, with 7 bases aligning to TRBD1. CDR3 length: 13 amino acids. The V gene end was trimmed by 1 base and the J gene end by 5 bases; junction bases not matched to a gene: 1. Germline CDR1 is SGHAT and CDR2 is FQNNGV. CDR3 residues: CASSLARGYGYTF. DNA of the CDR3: TGTGCCAGCAGCTTAGCCAGGGGGTATGGCTACACCTTC.

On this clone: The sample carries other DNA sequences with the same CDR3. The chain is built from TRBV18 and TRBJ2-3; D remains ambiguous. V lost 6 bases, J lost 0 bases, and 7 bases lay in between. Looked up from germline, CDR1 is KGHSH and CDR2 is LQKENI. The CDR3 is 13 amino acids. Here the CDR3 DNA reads TGTGCCAGCTCCCCCCTGAGCACAGATACGCAGTATTTT. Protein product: CASSPLSTDTQYF. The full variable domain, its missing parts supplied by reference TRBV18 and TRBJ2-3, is NAGVMQNPRHLVRRRGQEARLRCSPMKGHSHVYWYRQLPEEGLKFMVYLQKENIIDESGMPKERFSAEFPKEGPSILRIQQVVRGDSAAYFCASSPLSTDTQYFGPGTRLTVL.

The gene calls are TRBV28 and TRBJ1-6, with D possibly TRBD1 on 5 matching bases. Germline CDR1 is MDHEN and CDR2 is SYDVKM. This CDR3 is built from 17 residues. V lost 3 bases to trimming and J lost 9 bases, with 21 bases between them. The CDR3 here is CASSLVGVKGDSSPLHF. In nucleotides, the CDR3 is TGTGCCAGCAGTTTGGTAGGAGTAAAAGGGGATAGTTCACCCCTCCACTTT.

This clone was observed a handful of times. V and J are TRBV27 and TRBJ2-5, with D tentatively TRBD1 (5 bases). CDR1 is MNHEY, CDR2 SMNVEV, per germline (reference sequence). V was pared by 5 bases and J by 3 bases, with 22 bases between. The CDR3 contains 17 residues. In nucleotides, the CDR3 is TGTGCCAGCAGTGACCCCCCCGGGCAGGGTAGGAAAGAGACCCAGTACTTC. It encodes CASSDPPGQGRKETQYF.

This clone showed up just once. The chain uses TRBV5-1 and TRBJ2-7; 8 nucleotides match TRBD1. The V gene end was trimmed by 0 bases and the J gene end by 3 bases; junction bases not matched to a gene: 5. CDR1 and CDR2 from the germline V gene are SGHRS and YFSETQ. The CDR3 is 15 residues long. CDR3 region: CASSLEAGGIYEQYF. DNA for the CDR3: TGCGCCAGCAGCTTGGAGGCAGGGGGCATCTACGAGCAGTACTTC. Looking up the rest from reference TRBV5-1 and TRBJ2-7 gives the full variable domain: KAGVTQTPRYLIKTRGQQVTLSCSPISGHRSVSWYQQTPGQGLQFLFEYFSETQRNKGNFPGRFSGRQFSNSRSEMNVSTLELGDSALYLCASSLEAGGIYEQYFGPGTRLTVT.